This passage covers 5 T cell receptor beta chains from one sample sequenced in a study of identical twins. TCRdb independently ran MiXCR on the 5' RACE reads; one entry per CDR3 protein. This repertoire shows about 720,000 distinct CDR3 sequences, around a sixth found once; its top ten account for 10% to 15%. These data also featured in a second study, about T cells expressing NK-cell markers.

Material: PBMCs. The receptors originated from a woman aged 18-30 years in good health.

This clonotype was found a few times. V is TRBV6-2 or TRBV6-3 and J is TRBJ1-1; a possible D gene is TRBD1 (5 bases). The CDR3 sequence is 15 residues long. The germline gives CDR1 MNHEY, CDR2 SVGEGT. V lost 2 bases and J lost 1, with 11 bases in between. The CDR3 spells CASSYGAGPNTEAFF. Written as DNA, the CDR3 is TGTGCCAGCAGTTACGGGGCAGGACCGAACACTGAAGCTTTCTTT.

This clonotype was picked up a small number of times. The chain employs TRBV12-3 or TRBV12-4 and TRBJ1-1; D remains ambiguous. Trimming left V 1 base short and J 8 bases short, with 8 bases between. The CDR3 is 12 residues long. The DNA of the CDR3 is TGTGCCAGCAGTTTAGTCAGGAGAGAAGCTTTCTTT. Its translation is CASSLVRREAFF.

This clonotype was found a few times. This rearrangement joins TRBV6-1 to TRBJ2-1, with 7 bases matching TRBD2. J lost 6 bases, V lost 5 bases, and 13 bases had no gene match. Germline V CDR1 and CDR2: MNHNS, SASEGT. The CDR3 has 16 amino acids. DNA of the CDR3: TGTGCCAGCAGTCGGTTACCTAGCGGTAGGGGCAATGAGCAGTTCTTC. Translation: CASSRLPSGRGNEQFF.

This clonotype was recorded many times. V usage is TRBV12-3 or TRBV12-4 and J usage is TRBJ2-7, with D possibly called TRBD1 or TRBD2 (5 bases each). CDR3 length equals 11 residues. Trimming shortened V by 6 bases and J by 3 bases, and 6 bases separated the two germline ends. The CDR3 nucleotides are TGTGCCAGCAGGGGGGTCTACGAGCAGTACTTC. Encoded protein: CASRGVYEQYF.

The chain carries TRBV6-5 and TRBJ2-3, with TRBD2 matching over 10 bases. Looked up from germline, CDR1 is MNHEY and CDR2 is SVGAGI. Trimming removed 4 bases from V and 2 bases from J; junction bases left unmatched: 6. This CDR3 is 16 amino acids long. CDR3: CASSSRLAGDTDTQYF. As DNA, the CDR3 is TGTGCCAGCAGTTCACGTCTAGCGGGGGACACAGATACGCAGTATTTT.